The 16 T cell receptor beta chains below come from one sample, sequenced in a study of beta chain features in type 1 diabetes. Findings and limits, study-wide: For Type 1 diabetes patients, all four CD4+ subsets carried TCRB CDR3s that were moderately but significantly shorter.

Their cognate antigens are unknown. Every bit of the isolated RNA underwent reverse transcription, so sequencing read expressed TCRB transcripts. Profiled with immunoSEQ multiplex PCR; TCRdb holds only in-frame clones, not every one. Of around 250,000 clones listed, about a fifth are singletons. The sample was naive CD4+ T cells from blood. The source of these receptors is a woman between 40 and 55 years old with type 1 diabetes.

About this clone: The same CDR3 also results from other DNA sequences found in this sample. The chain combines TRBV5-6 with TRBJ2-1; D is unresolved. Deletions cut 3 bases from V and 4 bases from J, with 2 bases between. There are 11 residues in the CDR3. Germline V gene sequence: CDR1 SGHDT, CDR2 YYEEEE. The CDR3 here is CASSSYNEQFF. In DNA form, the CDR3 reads TGTGCCAGCAGCTCATACAATGAGCAGTTCTTC.

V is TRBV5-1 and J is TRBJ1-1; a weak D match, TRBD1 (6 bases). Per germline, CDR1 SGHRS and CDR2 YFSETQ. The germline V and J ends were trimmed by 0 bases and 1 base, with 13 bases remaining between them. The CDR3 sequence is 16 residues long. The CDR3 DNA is TGCGCCAGCAGCTTGGGGTATGGGACATCGAACACTGAAGCTTTCTTT. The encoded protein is CASSLGYGTSNTEAFF. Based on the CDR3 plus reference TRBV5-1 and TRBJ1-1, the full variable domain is KAGVTQTPRYLIKTRGQQVTLSCSPISGHRSVSWYQQTPGQGLQFLFEYFSETQRNKGNFPGRFSGRQFSNSRSEMNVSTLELGDSALYLCASSLGYGTSNTEAFFGQGTRLTVV.

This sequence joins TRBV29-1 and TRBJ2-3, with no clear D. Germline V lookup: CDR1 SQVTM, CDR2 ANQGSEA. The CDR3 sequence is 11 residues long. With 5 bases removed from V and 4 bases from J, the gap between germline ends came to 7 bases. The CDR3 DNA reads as TGCAGCGTTCCCCAGGCAGATACGCAGTATTTT. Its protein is CSVPQADTQYF.

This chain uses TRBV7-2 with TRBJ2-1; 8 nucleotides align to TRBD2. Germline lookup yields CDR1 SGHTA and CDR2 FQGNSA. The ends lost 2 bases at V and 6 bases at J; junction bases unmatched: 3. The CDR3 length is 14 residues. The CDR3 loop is CASSLNGRANEQFF. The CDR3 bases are TGTGCCAGCAGCTTAAACGGGAGGGCCAATGAGCAGTTCTTC.

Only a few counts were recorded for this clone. The CDR3: CASSPGMWENQPQHF. CDR3 in DNA: TGTGCCAGCAGCCCAGGCATGTGGGAGAATCAGCCCCAGCATTTT. This chain joins TRBV7-9 and TRBJ1-5; D unclear. CDR3 length: 15 amino acids. In germline, CDR1 is SEHNR, CDR2 FQNEAQ (reference sequence). V lost 5 bases to trimming and J lost 4 bases, with 15 bases between them.

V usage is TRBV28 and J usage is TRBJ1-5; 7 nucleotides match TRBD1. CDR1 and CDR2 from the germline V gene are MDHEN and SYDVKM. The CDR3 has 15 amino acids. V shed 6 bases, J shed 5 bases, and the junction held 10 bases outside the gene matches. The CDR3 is CASSSGGPGDQPQHF. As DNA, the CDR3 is TGTGCCAGCAGCTCAGGGGGGCCTGGGGATCAGCCCCAGCATTTT. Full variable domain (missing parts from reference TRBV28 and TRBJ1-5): DVKVTQSSRYLVKRTGEKVFLECVQDMDHENMFWYRQDPGLGLRLIYFSYDVKMKEKGDIPEGYSVSREKKERFSLILESASTNQTSMYLCASSSGGPGDQPQHFGDGTRLSIL.

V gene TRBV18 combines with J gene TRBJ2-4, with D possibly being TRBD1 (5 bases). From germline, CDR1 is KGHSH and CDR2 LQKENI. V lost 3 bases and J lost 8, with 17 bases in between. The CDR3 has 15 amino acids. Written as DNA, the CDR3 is TGTGCCAGCTCACCTTTCGCCAGGGTGTGGGACATTCAGTACTTC. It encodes CASSPFARVWDIQYF. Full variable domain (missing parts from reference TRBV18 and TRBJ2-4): NAGVMQNPRHLVRRRGQEARLRCSPMKGHSHVYWYRQLPEEGLKFMVYLQKENIIDESGMPKERFSAEFPKEGPSILRIQQVVRGDSAAYFCASSPFARVWDIQYFGAGTRLSVL.

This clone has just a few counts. CDR3 coding DNA: TGTGCCAGCTCACCACCGACAGTGCGGGAGCAGTACTTC. Translating gives CASSPPTVREQYF. This chain uses TRBV18 with TRBJ2-7; a weak D match, TRBD1 (5 bases). Germline-derived CDR1 and CDR2 are KGHSH and LQKENI. This CDR3 is built from 13 residues. V was clipped by 0 bases and J by 7 bases, with 10 bases between them. The full variable domain, its missing parts supplied by reference TRBV18 and TRBJ2-7, is NAGVMQNPRHLVRRRGQEARLRCSPMKGHSHVYWYRQLPEEGLKFMVYLQKENIIDESGMPKERFSAEFPKEGPSILRIQQVVRGDSAAYFCASSPPTVREQYFGPGTRLTVT.

In DNA form, the CDR3 reads TGTGCCAGCAGCTCGACAGGGTTCGATCAGCCCCAGCATTTT. It yields the protein CASSSTGFDQPQHF. This chain connects TRBV7-9 to TRBJ1-5; 7 positions match TRBD1. The CDR3 length is 14 residues. Germline values: CDR1 SEHNR, CDR2 FQNEAQ (reference sequence). With 4 bases clipped from V and 5 bases from J, the junction kept 5 bases outside the gene matches.

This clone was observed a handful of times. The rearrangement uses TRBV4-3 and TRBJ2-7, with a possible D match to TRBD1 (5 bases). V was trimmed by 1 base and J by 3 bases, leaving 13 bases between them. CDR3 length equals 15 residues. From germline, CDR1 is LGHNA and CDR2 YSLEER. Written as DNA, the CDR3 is TGCGCCAGCAGCCAAGCGAGGCAGGGTGTCTACGAGCAGTACTTC. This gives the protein CASSQARQGVYEQYF.

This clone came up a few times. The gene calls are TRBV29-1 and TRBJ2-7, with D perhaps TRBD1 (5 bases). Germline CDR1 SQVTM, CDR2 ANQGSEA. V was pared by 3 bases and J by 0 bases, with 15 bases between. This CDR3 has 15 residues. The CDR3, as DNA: TGCAGCGTTGACGTAGGCAGGGTGGGCTCCTACGAGCAGTACTTC. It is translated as CSVDVGRVGSYEQYF.

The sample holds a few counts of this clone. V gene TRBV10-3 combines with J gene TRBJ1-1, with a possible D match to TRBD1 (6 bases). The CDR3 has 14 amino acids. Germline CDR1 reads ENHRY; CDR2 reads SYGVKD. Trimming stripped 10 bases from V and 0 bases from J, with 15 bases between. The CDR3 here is CATVGTPMNTEAFF. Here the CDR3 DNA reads TGTGCCACGGTTGGGACACCGATGAACACTGAAGCTTTCTTT.

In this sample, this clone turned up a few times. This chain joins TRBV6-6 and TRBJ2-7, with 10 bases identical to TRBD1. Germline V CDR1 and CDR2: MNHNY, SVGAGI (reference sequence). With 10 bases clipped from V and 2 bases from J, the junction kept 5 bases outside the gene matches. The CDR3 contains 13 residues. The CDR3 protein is CATQTGGTYEQYF. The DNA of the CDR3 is TGTGCCACCCAGACAGGGGGCACCTACGAGCAGTACTTC.

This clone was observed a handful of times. As DNA, the CDR3 is TGTGCCACCAGCAGAGCGGACAGGGGCTTCTACGAGCAGTACTTC. Amino acids: CATSRADRGFYEQYF. The chain couples TRBV15 to TRBJ2-7, with TRBD1 matching over 9 bases. Trimming took 1 base from V and 3 from J; bases not matched to a gene: 4. From germline, CDR1 is LNHNV and CDR2 YYDKDF (reference sequence). This CDR3 has 15 amino acids.

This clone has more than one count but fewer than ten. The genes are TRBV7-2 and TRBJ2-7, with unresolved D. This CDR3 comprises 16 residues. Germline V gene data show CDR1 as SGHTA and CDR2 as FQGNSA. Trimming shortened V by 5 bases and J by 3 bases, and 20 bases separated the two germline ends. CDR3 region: CASSPIPTGLGYEQYF. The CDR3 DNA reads TGTGCCAGCAGCCCAATTCCGACGGGTCTGGGCTACGAGCAGTACTTC.

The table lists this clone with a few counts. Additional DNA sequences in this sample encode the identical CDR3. The DNA for the CDR3 is TGTGCCAGCAGTAGGGGGGATACGCAGTATTTT. It translates to CASSRGDTQYF. This chain connects TRBV7-9 to TRBJ2-3; D is possibly TRBD1 (6 bases). Germline V gene lookup returns CDR1 SEHNR and CDR2 FQNEAQ (reference sequence). CDR3 length equals 11 residues. Trimming took off 6 bases at V and 6 bases at J, with 7 bases between the two ends.